The rows below give T cell receptor beta chains drawn from one sample of a study of T cell repertoires in cytomegalovirus infection. Which antigens these TCRs recognize remains unknown. TCRdb re-analysed the reads in MiXCR, keeping a single row per CDR3 protein. The repertoire holds 700,000 to 950,000 distinct CDR3 sequences, with less than 35% as singletons. Sequencing was performed on cultured CD8+ T cells from PBMCs, taken from culture after CMV antigen stimulation. The receptors originated from a human donor in good health (CMV status not recorded). Some clones in this sample may be carry-over from other donors' samples. Each CDR3 is given with its conserved first and last residue. Fields, in order: CDR3 protein, CDR3 DNA, D gene, clone size, J gene, V gene. D genes are given only for firm matches. A clone size is listed for some rows: how often the clone was seen (once, few, many), or a class if it is expanded.

CDR3: CASSLAHHPRLAPRGETQYF
DNA: TGTGCCAGCAGCTTAGCTCACCACCCGAGGCTAGCCCCCCGGGGTGAGACCCAGTACTTC
D: NA
size: few
J: TRBJ2-5
V: TRBV7-9

CDR3: CAPQARGSGANVLTF
DNA: TGTGCCCCCCAGGCCCGGGGCTCTGGGGCCAACGTCCTGACTTTC
D: NA
size: NA
J: TRBJ2-6
V: TRBV2

CDR3: CSARDSGDYRNSPLHF
DNA: TGCAGTGCTAGAGATTCAGGGGATTATCGAAATTCACCCCTCCACTTT
D: NA
size: NA
J: TRBJ1-6
V: TRBV20-1

CDR3: CASSLAEGGNQPQHF
DNA: TGTGCCAGCAGCTTAGCGGAGGGGGGCAATCAGCCCCAGCATTTT
D: NA
size: NA
J: TRBJ1-5
V: TRBV7-2

CDR3: CASSQDRSSDYNEQFF
DNA: TGCGCCAGCAGCCAAGATAGGTCGTCTGACTACAATGAGCAGTTCTTC
D: NA
size: NA
J: TRBJ2-1
V: TRBV4-3

CDR3: CASSQDRYNIGAEAFF
DNA: TGTGCCAGCAGCCAAGATAGATACAACATCGGGGCTGAAGCTTTCTTT
D: NA
size: few
J: TRBJ1-1
V: TRBV4-2

CDR3: CASSYWDRLLWNYGYTF
DNA: TGTGCCAGTAGTTACTGGGACAGGCTCTTATGGAACTATGGCTACACCTTC
D: TRBD1
size: NA
J: TRBJ1-2
V: TRBV19

CDR3: CASSLDPLAKNIQYF
DNA: TGTGCCAGCAGTTTAGATCCGTTAGCCAAAAACATTCAGTACTTC
D: NA
size: many
J: TRBJ2-4
V: TRBV12-3/TRBV12-4

CDR3: CASSTLTGTGSGTEAFF
DNA: TGTGCCAGCAGCACACTCACCGGGACAGGGTCGGGGACTGAAGCTTTCTTT
D: TRBD1
size: many
J: TRBJ1-1
V: TRBV7-9

CDR3: CASRVGQSIYEQYF
DNA: TGTGCCAGCAGGGTGGGACAGTCCATCTACGAGCAGTACTTC
D: TRBD1
size: NA
J: TRBJ2-7
V: TRBV6-1

CDR3: CASSVGVLNTEAFF
DNA: TGTGCCAGCAGCGTAGGGGTCCTGAACACTGAAGCTTTCTTT
D: NA
size: NA
J: TRBJ1-1
V: TRBV9

CDR3: CASSFEGTGYTDTQYF
DNA: TGTGCCAGCAGCTTTGAAGGGACAGGTTACACAGATACGCAGTATTTT
D: TRBD1
size: NA
J: TRBJ2-3
V: TRBV7-9

CDR3: CASSLKSKAGADTQYF
DNA: TGTGCCAGCAGCTTAAAATCCAAGGCGGGGGCAGATACGCAGTATTTT
D: TRBD2
size: few
J: TRBJ2-3
V: TRBV7-9

CDR3: CSAHRDRGYNEQFF
DNA: TGCAGTGCTCACCGGGACAGGGGCTACAATGAGCAGTTCTTC
D: TRBD1
size: few
J: TRBJ2-1
V: TRBV20-1

CDR3: CASSTEIYTEAFF
DNA: TGTGCCAGCAGTACGGAGATTTACACTGAAGCTTTCTTT
D: NA
size: NA
J: TRBJ1-1
V: TRBV6-2/TRBV6-3

CDR3: CASSLRVDEQFF
DNA: TGTGCCAGCAGCTTAAGGGTGGATGAGCAGTTCTTC
D: NA
size: NA
J: TRBJ2-1
V: TRBV5-4

CDR3: CASSLGQGDQYF
DNA: TGTGCCAGCAGCTTAGGGCAGGGGGACCAGTACTTC
D: TRBD1
size: NA
J: TRBJ2-5
V: TRBV7-4

CDR3: CASEQGFDTGELFF
DNA: TGTGCCAGCGAACAGGGGTTTGACACCGGGGAGCTGTTTTTT
D: TRBD1
size: once
J: TRBJ2-2
V: TRBV6-6

CDR3: CASRIAGGVLNEQFF
DNA: TGTGCCAGCAGGATAGCGGGGGGGGTACTGAATGAGCAGTTCTTC
D: TRBD2
size: few
J: TRBJ2-1
V: TRBV27